What follows describes a single T cell receptor (beta chain). Its target is not known. This PCR relied on a set of 60 Vbeta primers and 13 Jbeta primers. Profiling relied on immunoSEQ multiplex PCR, and the TCRdb table lists in-frame clones only, not all of them. In the table there are more than 150,000 clones, 84% of which are singletons. The data stem from a study of cytomegalovirus exposure and HLA in healthy donors. Study conclusions and caveats: V- and J-gene trimming in TCR beta was tied to a missense DCLRE1C variant by an analysis performed later. DRB1 showed the most TCR associations and HLA-C the fewest in a later analysis, as rates varied by HLA locus.

Germline loops: CDR1 SGHNT, CDR2 YYREEE (reference sequence). With 5 bases removed from V and 8 bases from J, the gap between germline ends came to 14 bases. The CDR3 totals 14 residues. This clonotype was obtained from a boy younger than 10 in good health and CMV-seronegative. The chain joins TRBV5-4 to TRBJ1-6, with D unresolved. Material: PBMCs. The CDR3 region has the DNA TGTGCCAGCAGACAAAACCGGGTGGATTCACCCCTCCACTTT. Its protein product is CASRQNRVDSPLHF. The variable domain in full, completed from reference TRBV5-4 and TRBJ1-6, reads ETGVTQSPTHLIKTRGQQVTLRCSSQSGHNTVSWYQQALGQGPQFIFQYYREEENGRGNFPPRFSGLQFPNYSSELNVNALELDDSALYLCASRQNRVDSPLHFGNGTRLTVT.